There are a few counts of the clone carrying this T cell receptor beta chain. These data come from a study of T-cell reconstitution after alpha-beta-depleted transplantation in children. It was with unique molecular identifiers that the TCRbeta library was prepared. TCRdb fed the PCR reads into MiXCR, producing one record per CDR3 protein. The repertoire holds about 400,000 distinct CDR3 sequences, with around 21% as singletons. This CDR3 comprises 16 residues. Germline V gene lookup returns CDR1 MGHRA and CDR2 YSYEKL. Trimming shortened V by 0 bases and J by 2 bases, and 10 bases separated the two germline ends.

The V gene is TRBV4-1, the J gene TRBJ2-2; D is unresolved. The sample was PBMCs from the stem cell graft donor, taken from the stem cell graft. This TCR was sampled from a human donor who donated a stem cell graft to a child with acute myeloid leukemia. As DNA, the CDR3 is TGCGCCAGCAGCCAAGATAGGCTAACTAACACCGGGGAGCTGTTTTTT. Translating it yields CASSQDRLTNTGELFF.